The sequence of this TCR beta chain was determined in a study of blood T cell repertoires in COVID-19 (dated by TCRdb to about 2020). About the study as a whole: The collaborator samples originated in the United States, Italy and Spain and spanned the acute and convalescent phases of COVID-19. The prospective study material was composed of cDNA or gDNA derived from T cells, B-cell-depleted T cells, or PBMCs. Subjects who had been exposed to COVID-19, were actively infected with it, or had recovered from it provided the deeply sampled blood TCRbeta repertoires that made up the dataset. A freely available public database, intended as a resource for researchers studying the immune response to SARS-CoV-2, is where the repertoires were released. Samples came from the ongoing ImmuneRACE study (first 160 participants) plus 1,254 subjects from 6 global collaborators. Sample metadata almost always included a de-identified subject ID, COVID-19 status, age in years and sex. HLA class I and class II types, where available, came from metadata supplied by the sample provider rather than from assay-based typing. Overall study outcomes, separate from this receptor: Clinical and demographic metadata were provided uncurated, with the amount varying by source and participant.

In the case of this clone: Its antigen is not yet known. Base-call qualities are not available, and no considerably larger clone is one nucleotide away.

The CDR3 sequence holds 14 residues, the cysteine and phenylalanine included. The sequence is cut down to CDR3 DNA, 42 bases in frame from base 1. In the germline V gene, CDR1 corresponds to MNHEY and CDR2 to SVGAGI. Compared with germline, V lacks 8 bases and J lacks 0 bases; bases without a gene match: 4. Each collaborating institution followed its own protocols to collect whole blood in K2EDTA tubes. For TCRbeta analysis, collaborators shipped samples in one of three forms: frozen whole blood, isolated PBMCs, or DNA extracted from either of those sample types. The immunoSEQ Assay, a bias-controlled multiplex PCR, was used to amplify TCRbeta CDR3 regions from genomic DNA. Concerning the study's data processing: Within the assay, amplification of reference gene primers was used to estimate how many nucleated cells each sample contained. To quantify the absolute abundance of each unique TCRbeta CDR3 rearrangement, sequence reads were collapsed and filtered. For each sample, productive Simpson clonality was calculated by taking the square root of Simpson's diversity index across productive rearrangements. This is the immuneACCESS table as TCRdb keeps it, with only in-frame sequences that have V and J called. A part of the clones is gone; compared with another copy, unresolved V genes explain less than half, and the rest is unexplained. V and J calls and clone size follow that table, whereas D and trimming were derived from the DNA. The table for this sample lists some 240,000 clones; around 80% of them were counted only once. The top ten clones comprise around 13% of the sample.

The sequenced sample consisted of peripheral blood. The V and J genes are TRBV6-5 and TRBJ2-7, and 10 junctional nucleotides match TRBD2. This clonotype originated in a human donor in a cohort sampled during active COVID-19. The DNA sequence reads TGTGCCAGCGGACTAGCGGTGAGCTCCTACGAGCAGTACTTC. Translated, this is CASGLAVSSYEQYF.